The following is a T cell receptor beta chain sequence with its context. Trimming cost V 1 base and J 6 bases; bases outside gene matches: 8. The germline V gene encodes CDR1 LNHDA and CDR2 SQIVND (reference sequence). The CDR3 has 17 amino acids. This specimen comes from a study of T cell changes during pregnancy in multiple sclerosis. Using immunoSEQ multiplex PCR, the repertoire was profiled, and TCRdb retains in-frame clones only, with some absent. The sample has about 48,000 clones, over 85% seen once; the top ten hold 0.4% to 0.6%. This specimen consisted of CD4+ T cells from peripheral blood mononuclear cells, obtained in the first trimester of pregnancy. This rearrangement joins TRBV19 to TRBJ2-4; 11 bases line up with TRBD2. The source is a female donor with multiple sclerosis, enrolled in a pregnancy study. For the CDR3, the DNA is TGTGCCAGTAGTATAGGTCGTAGCGGGGGGGGGAGAAACATTCAGTACTTC. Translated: CASSIGRSGGGRNIQYF.